This passage covers 7 T cell receptor beta chains from one sample sequenced in a study of T cell responses to AZD1222 COVID-19 vaccine. The data were produced by immunoSEQ multiplex PCR, yet TCRdb's version contains in-frame clones alone and is incomplete. The table records 45,000 to 55,000 clones, around 80% of them present only once. The sequenced sample was peripheral blood, obtained on day 0 of AZD1222 vaccination. All receptors come from an adult in good health.

This clone was picked up a small number of times. The chain combines TRBV7-9 with TRBJ1-1, with no clear D. The CDR3 totals 13 residues. V dropped 2 bases and J dropped 1 base, with 5 bases sitting between them. From germline, CDR1 is SEHNR and CDR2 FQNEAQ (reference sequence). The CDR3 bases are TGTGCCAGCAGCTTAACGTGGAACACTGAAGCTTTCTTT. Translating it yields CASSLTWNTEAFF.

The rearrangement uses TRBV28 and TRBJ1-2; D remains unclear. CDR1 and CDR2 (germline): MDHEN, SYDVKM. CDR3 length equals 15 residues. V was pared by 4 bases and J by 8 bases, with 20 bases between. The CDR3 coding sequence is TGTGCCAGCAGTTCCCCCTCCGGCTCTAAAGACGGCTACACCTTC. Its translation: CASSSPSGSKDGYTF.

This clone has just a few counts. The genes are TRBV14 and TRBJ2-3; D tentatively fits TRBD1 or TRBD2 (5 bases each). CDR1 is SGHDN, CDR2 FVKESK, per germline. There are 17 residues in the CDR3. Trimming left V 4 bases short and J 0 bases short, with 17 bases between. The chain's CDR3 is CASSPGLGRASTDTQYF. The CDR3 DNA is TGTGCCAGCAGCCCAGGGTTAGGGAGAGCCAGCACAGATACGCAGTATTTT.

The rearrangement links TRBV9 to TRBJ2-5; D is undetermined. The CDR3 has 13 residues. The V gene lost 0 bases and the J gene lost 2 bases, with 5 bases spanning the gap. Germline assignment: CDR1 SGDLS and CDR2 YYNGEE. DNA of the CDR3: TGTGCCAGCAGCGTAGGTTGGCAAGAGACCCAGTACTTC. The encoded protein is CASSVGWQETQYF.

This chain links TRBV4-2 with TRBJ1-2, with D hard to call. Germline lookup yields CDR1 LGHNA and CDR2 YNFKEQ. CDR3 length equals 16 residues. V was cut by 1 base and J by 4 bases, with 16 bases left in between. In DNA, the CDR3 is TGTGCCAGCAGCCAAGGAGCTTCAGAGACTATCTATGGCTACACCTTC. Translated: CASSQGASETIYGYTF.

The chain links TRBV18 to TRBJ2-7; no clear D gene. This CDR3 contains 15 residues. Germline lookup yields CDR1 KGHSH and CDR2 LQKENI. Deletions cut 2 bases from V and 0 bases from J, with 11 bases between. The CDR3 reads CASSPSVASSYEQYF. The DNA of the CDR3 is TGTGCCAGCTCACCAAGCGTTGCCAGCTCCTACGAGCAGTACTTC.

The chain couples TRBV5-4 to TRBJ2-6; no definite D call. Germline assignment: CDR1 SGHNT and CDR2 YYREEE (reference sequence). V was cut by 4 bases and J by 0 bases, with 11 bases left in between. The CDR3 is made up of 16 amino acids. The CDR3 sequence: CASSPAWRSGANVLTF. The CDR3 DNA follows: TGTGCCAGCAGCCCAGCATGGCGCTCTGGGGCCAACGTCCTGACTTTC.